These 26 T cell receptor beta chains were all obtained from the same sample, sequenced in a study of shared clonotypes between healthy human individuals. Some clones are missing from TCRdb's copy, which holds only in-frame ones; the method was immunoSEQ multiplex PCR. This table has about 1.1 million clones, 60% to 85% appearing once. Sample: memory CD4+ T cells from PBMCs. This sample's subset: CD45RA-negative fraction. The receptors were gathered from a young man in good health. Some clones in this sample may be carry-over from other donors' samples.

This clone was seen at least ten times. V usage is TRBV27 and J usage is TRBJ1-4; TRBD1 might be the D (5 bases). The CDR3 spans 14 residues. Trimming cost V 7 bases and J 8 bases, with 17 bases left between them. Germline assignment: CDR1 MNHEY and CDR2 SMNVEV (reference sequence). This chain's CDR3 is CASKVGRGREKLFF. CDR3 bases: TGTGCCAGCAAAGTGGGACGGGGAAGGGAAAAACTGTTTTTT. The full variable domain, in which reference TRBV27 and TRBJ1-4 provide the parts outside the CDR3, is EAQVTQNPRYLITVTGKKLTVTCSQNMNHEYMSWYRQDPGLGLRQIYYSMNVEVTDKGDVPEGYKVSRKEKRNFPLILESPSPNQTSLYFCASKVGRGREKLFFGSGTQLSVL.

The rearrangement joins TRBV7-8 to TRBJ1-1; D perhaps matches TRBD1 (6 bases). The germline V gene encodes CDR1 SGHVS and CDR2 FQNEAQ. The CDR3 consists of 16 residues. Trimming left V 10 bases short and J 6 bases short, with 27 bases between. The CDR3 nucleotides read TGTGCCACCAGAATCGCGCCGGCTGGAGGGGGGGCTGAAGCTTTCTTT. Its protein product is CATRIAPAGGGAEAFF.

CDR3 DNA: TGTGCCAGCAGCGTAGGGATAGGGTTTTTCACCTTC. It translates to CASSVGIGFFTF. The chain joins TRBV11-2 to TRBJ1-2; D gene uncertain. V shed 5 bases and J shed 13 bases, with 17 bases lying between them. The CDR3 contains 12 residues. Germline V gene data show CDR1 as SGHAT and CDR2 as FQNNGV.

The chain combines TRBV5-1 with TRBJ1-5; 7 bases match TRBD1. This CDR3 is built from 16 residues. V lost 1 base and J lost 4; bases outside the gene matches: 8. The V gene's germline CDR1 is SGHRS and CDR2 YFSETQ. The CDR3 nucleotides are TGCGCCAGCAGCTTGCGCCCGGGACAGCCTAATCAGCCCCAGCATTTT. Encoded protein: CASSLRPGQPNQPQHF. The variable domain in full, completed from reference TRBV5-1 and TRBJ1-5, reads KAGVTQTPRYLIKTRGQQVTLSCSPISGHRSVSWYQQTPGQGLQFLFEYFSETQRNKGNFPGRFSGRQFSNSRSEMNVSTLELGDSALYLCASSLRPGQPNQPQHFGDGTRLSIL.

The gene calls are TRBV7-9 and TRBJ1-4, with D perhaps TRBD1 (5 bases). CDR1 and CDR2 from the germline V gene are SEHNR and FQNEAQ (reference sequence). V gave up 3 bases and J gave up 4 bases, with 9 bases separating them. The CDR3 runs 14 residues. The CDR3, as DNA: TGTGCCAGCAGCTTTTTGGGACTTAATGAAAAACTGTTTTTT. Its translation: CASSFLGLNEKLFF.

The V gene is TRBV4-2, the J gene TRBJ1-2; 10 nucleotides match TRBD1. Germline lookup yields CDR1 LGHNA and CDR2 YNFKEQ. Trimming took 3 bases from V and 8 from J; bases not matched to a gene: 12. The CDR3 extends over 16 amino acids. CDR3 region: CASSQVTGGAVGGYTF. In DNA, the CDR3 is TGTGCCAGCAGCCAGGTGACAGGGGGCGCAGTAGGCGGCTACACCTTC.

This clone was seen a few times. The chain combines TRBV6-1 with TRBJ1-2; D is uncertain. CDR1 is MNHNS, CDR2 SASEGT, per germline. The CDR3 has 16 amino acids. V shed 3 bases and J shed 2 bases, with 16 bases lying between them. CDR3 loop: CASSEPSGLGNYGYTF. In nucleotides, the CDR3 is TGTGCCAGCAGTGAGCCGTCTGGGTTAGGAAACTATGGCTACACCTTC.

The count of this clone is one. The chain uses TRBV4-2 and TRBJ1-2; TRBD1 aligns across 8 bases. V trimming: 0 bases; J trimming: 7 bases; junction bases outside the gene matches: 13. This CDR3 spans 17 amino acids. Germline CDR1 is LGHNA and CDR2 is YNFKEQ. The CDR3 here is CASSQDNQGAGTLGYTF. Written as DNA, the CDR3 is TGTGCCAGCAGCCAAGACAATCAGGGGGCCGGCACACTTGGCTACACCTTC.

The CDR3 DNA is TGTGCCATCAGTCGGGACAGGGAATACGAGCAGTACTTC. Its translation: CAISRDREYEQYF. This chain uses TRBV10-3 with TRBJ2-7; TRBD1 agrees at 9 bases. Germline loops: CDR1 ENHRY, CDR2 SYGVKD. The length of the CDR3 is 13 residues. J gave up 4 bases and V 5 bases, and 3 bases lay outside the gene matches.

The rearrangement joins TRBV11-1 to TRBJ2-1; 10 bases match TRBD2. CDR1 and CDR2 (germline): SGHAT, FQDESV (reference sequence). The CDR3 covers 18 residues. Trimming at V came to 1 base and at J to 0 bases, leaving 6 bases not matched to a gene. This CDR3 is CASSLDDSGRSSYNEQFF. CDR3 nucleotides: TGTGCCAGCAGCTTAGATGATAGCGGGAGGAGCTCCTACAATGAGCAGTTCTTC.

This chain connects TRBV10-3 to TRBJ2-7; no definite D call. The V gene lost 2 bases and the J gene lost 2 bases, with 25 bases spanning the gap. From germline, CDR1 is ENHRY and CDR2 SYGVKD. The CDR3 spans 19 residues. The CDR3 DNA follows: TGTGCCATCAGTGAGAGGTTAGGTGGGGTCCTACCAAGGACCTACGAGCAGTACTTC. Translating gives CAISERLGGVLPRTYEQYF.

This clone has ten or more counts. This chain uses TRBV6-6 with TRBJ2-7; D is ambiguous. The V end was cut by 5 bases, the J end by 4 bases, with 9 bases between. This CDR3 is 12 amino acids long. From germline, CDR1 is MNHNY and CDR2 SVGAGI (reference sequence). The CDR3 DNA is TGTGCCAGCAGTGTCGCTTCGTACGAGCAGTACTTC. Translating gives CASSVASYEQYF.

This chain joins TRBV6-4 and TRBJ1-2; D gene ambiguous. The CDR3 spans 14 residues. Germline V gene lookup returns CDR1 MRHNA and CDR2 SNTAGT. V gave up 0 bases and J gave up 4 bases, with 9 bases separating them. The CDR3 DNA reads TGTGCCAGCAGTGACTCGATCAACAGCTATGGCTACACCTTC. Protein: CASSDSINSYGYTF.

This clone has only one observation. V usage is TRBV28 and J usage is TRBJ1-2; weak D call: TRBD1 (5 bases). This CDR3 region has 16 residues. Looked up from germline, CDR1 is MDHEN and CDR2 is SYDVKM. V lost 2 bases and J lost 1, with 14 bases in between. CDR3 coding DNA: TGTGCCAGCAGTTTAGGAGGACATATCTATAACTATGGCTACACCTTC. This codes for CASSLGGHIYNYGYTF.

The chain has TRBV6-1 and TRBJ2-7; 10 positions match TRBD1. V was pared by 7 bases and J by 3 bases, with 6 bases of the junction left unmatched. The CDR3 totals 14 residues. Germline V gives CDR1 MNHNS, CDR2 SASEGT. Here the CDR3 DNA reads TGTGCCAGCATGAGGGACAGGGGAATCTACGAGCAGTACTTC. It codes for CASMRDRGIYEQYF.

The chain carries TRBV4-2 and TRBJ2-1; a possible D gene is TRBD1 (5 bases). V was pared by 0 bases and J by 0 bases, with 15 bases between. From germline, CDR1 is LGHNA and CDR2 YNFKEQ. There are 18 residues in the CDR3. The DNA of the CDR3 is TGTGCCAGCAGCCAAGATGTCAGGGTTGAGAGCTCCTACAATGAGCAGTTCTTC. Its protein product is CASSQDVRVESSYNEQFF.

The genes are TRBV11-2 and TRBJ2-7, with 12 bases fitting TRBD2. The V gene end was trimmed by 2 bases and the J gene end by 3 bases; junction bases not matched to a gene: 8. Germline CDR1 and CDR2: SGHAT and FQNNGV. The CDR3 has 17 amino acids. The CDR3 region has the DNA TGTGCCAGCAGCTTACGCCCGGGACTAGCGGGCATCTACGAGCAGTACTTC. Protein: CASSLRPGLAGIYEQYF.

The rearrangement links TRBV7-8 to TRBJ1-1; no clear D. V gave up 1 base and J gave up 0 bases, with 9 bases separating them. This CDR3 region has 15 residues. In germline, CDR1 is SGHVS, CDR2 FQNEAQ. CDR3 in amino acids: CASSLGSFMNTEAFF. Written as DNA, the CDR3 is TGTGCCAGCAGCTTAGGCTCATTCATGAACACTGAAGCTTTCTTT. Drawing the rest from reference TRBV7-8 and TRBJ1-1, the complete variable domain is GAGVSQSPRYKVAKRGQDVALRCDPISGHVSLFWYQQALGQGPEFLTYFQNEAQLDKSGLPSDRFFAERPEGSVSTLKIQRTQQEDSAVYLCASSLGSFMNTEAFFGQGTRLTVV.

This clone turned up a few times. Other nucleotide sequences in the sample specify the same CDR3. In DNA form, the CDR3 reads TGTGCCACCAGCAGGGACTATGGCTACACCTTC. Encoded protein: CATSRDYGYTF. The gene calls are TRBV15 and TRBJ1-2; no reliable D call. The germline V gene has CDR1 LNHNV and CDR2 YYDKDF (reference sequence). Trimming shortened V by 3 bases and J by 3 bases, and 2 bases separated the two germline ends. CDR3 length equals 11 residues.

This clone was observed a few times. The chain couples TRBV5-1 to TRBJ2-1; D ambiguous. Trimming stripped 4 bases from V and 0 bases from J, with 8 bases between. CDR1 and CDR2 from the germline V gene are SGHRS and YFSETQ. The CDR3 sequence is 14 residues long. As DNA, the CDR3 is TGCGCCAGCAGCCCAGGTAACTCCTACAATGAGCAGTTCTTC. This codes for CASSPGNSYNEQFF.

As for this clone: The same CDR3 also results from other DNA sequences found in this sample. The chain links TRBV4-1 to TRBJ2-3, with 11 bases that match TRBD2. The germline CDR1 and CDR2 sequences are MGHRA and YSYEKL. CDR3 size: 16 residues. V shed 3 bases and J 2 bases; nucleotides not matched to a gene: 4. The CDR3 nucleotides read TGCGCCAGCAGCCAGGCGGGACTAGCGGTCACAGATACGCAGTATTTT. Encoded protein: CASSQAGLAVTDTQYF.

The chain couples TRBV28 to TRBJ2-5; D is tentatively TRBD1 or TRBD2 (5 bases each). Germline loops: CDR1 MDHEN, CDR2 SYDVKM. V shed 7 bases and J shed 6 bases, with 9 bases lying between them. The CDR3 extends over 11 amino acids. The chain's CDR3 is CASKKGQTQYF. The CDR3 nucleotides read TGTGCCAGCAAGAAGGGACAGACCCAGTACTTC. Together with reference TRBV28 and TRBJ2-5, the CDR3 gives the full variable domain: DVKVTQSSRYLVKRTGEKVFLECVQDMDHENMFWYRQDPGLGLRLIYFSYDVKMKEKGDIPEGYSVSREKKERFSLILESASTNQTSMYLCASKKGQTQYFGPGTRLLVL.

V and J are TRBV4-2 and TRBJ2-5; D tentatively fits TRBD1 or TRBD2 (6 bases each). Germline values: CDR1 LGHNA, CDR2 YNFKEQ. The V gene lost 0 bases and the J gene lost 5 bases, with 13 bases spanning the gap. CDR3 size: 15 residues. The DNA for the CDR3 is TGTGCCAGCAGCCAAGATCTGGGGGGCATGGAGACCCAGTACTTC. This encodes CASSQDLGGMETQYF.

This chain connects TRBV2 to TRBJ1-1; the D gene is possibly TRBD1 (5 bases). The CDR3 runs 15 residues. Trimming stripped 0 bases from V and 7 bases from J, with 15 bases between. CDR1 is SNHLY, CDR2 FYNNEI, per germline. The CDR3 region has the DNA TGTGCCAGCAGTGAAGCGGTCGGCGGGGCGAGTGAAGCTTTCTTT. It yields the protein CASSEAVGGASEAFF.

The gene calls are TRBV5-4 and TRBJ1-1, with D maybe TRBD1 (6 bases). The germline V and J ends were trimmed by 6 bases and 2 bases, with 14 bases remaining between them. The CDR3 spans 14 residues. The germline V gene has CDR1 SGHNT and CDR2 YYREEE (reference sequence). CDR3 DNA sequence: TGTGCCAGCACCGTCGGGGGACACAACACTGAAGCTTTCTTT. Amino acid sequence: CASTVGGHNTEAFF.

The V gene is TRBV19, the J gene TRBJ2-2; 13 nucleotides line up with TRBD2. Germline assignment: CDR1 LNHDA and CDR2 SQIVND (reference sequence). V was clipped by 5 bases and J by 6 bases; unmatched bases: 6. The length of the CDR3 is 16 residues. CDR3: CASSRTSGRGSGELFF. For the CDR3, the DNA is TGTGCCAGTAGTCGCACTAGCGGGAGGGGATCCGGGGAGCTGTTTTTT.